This passage covers 14 T cell receptor beta chains from one sample sequenced in a study of blood T cell repertoires in COVID-19. Using immunoSEQ multiplex PCR, the repertoire was profiled, and TCRdb retains in-frame clones only, with some absent. The sample contains about 120,000 clones, around 80% of which appear only once. Sequencing used peripheral blood. The receptors here all came from a woman aged 80 or older with acute or convalescent COVID-19.

This clone was seen only a few times. No DNA is shown, since the ends of the CDR3 on it are uncertain; the CDR3 is the one TCRdb lists. The chain combines TRBV28 with TRBJ1-2. CDR1 and CDR2 from the germline V gene are MDHEN and SYDVKM. The CDR3 adds up to 16 amino acids, both ends counted. The CDR3 reads CASSSGRAGRTHGYTF.

The V call is TRBV9, the J call TRBJ1-3; TRBD1 matches at 7 bases. Unmatched junction bases numbered 6, after V lost 3 bases and J lost 0 bases. The CDR3 is 16 amino acids. Germline V gene data show CDR1 as SGDLS and CDR2 as YYNGEE. The DNA of the CDR3 is TGTGCCAGCAGCGAACGGACAGGAAGCTCTGGAAACACCATATATTTT. It specifies CASSERTGSSGNTIYF.

The rearrangement uses TRBV7-3 and TRBJ2-2; TRBD2 matches 9 bases. V dropped 3 bases and J dropped 5; count of bases not matched to a gene: 4. The CDR3 length is 15 residues. Germline assignment: CDR1 SGHTA and CDR2 FQGTGA. Here the CDR3 reads CASSFSGSSTGELFF. The CDR3 DNA sequence: TGTGCCAGCAGCTTTAGCGGGAGTTCTACCGGGGAGCTGTTTTTT.

This clone is medium-sized by share. The chain uses TRBV3-1 (or the pseudogene TRBV3-2) and TRBJ2-2; D is perhaps TRBD1 (5 bases). The V gene's germline CDR1 is LGHDT and CDR2 YNNKEL (reference sequence). Trimming took 5 bases from V and 0 from J, leaving 10 bases between them. This CDR3 spans 15 amino acids. The CDR3 is CASSRTGANTGELFF. CDR3 in DNA: TGTGCCAGCAGCAGAACAGGTGCGAACACCGGGGAGCTGTTTTTT.

The chain combines TRBV6-6 with TRBJ2-7; 8 bases fit TRBD2. The CDR3 loop spans 14 amino acids. Germline V gene sequence: CDR1 MNHNY, CDR2 SVGAGI (reference sequence). Unmatched junction bases numbered 6, after V lost 6 bases and J lost 2 bases. The CDR3 protein is CASRGREDPYEQYF. CDR3 sequence (DNA): TGTGCCAGCAGAGGGCGGGAGGACCCCTACGAGCAGTACTTC.

The chain combines TRBV5-4 with TRBJ2-3, with D tentatively TRBD1 (6 bases). Germline CDR1 reads SGHNT; CDR2 reads YYREEE (reference sequence). V shed 7 bases and J shed 3 bases, with 18 bases lying between them. The CDR3 runs to 15 residues. This CDR3 reads CASRSGRQGTDTQYF. CDR3 DNA sequence: TGTGCCAGCCGCTCAGGTAGGCAGGGGACAGATACGCAGTATTTT.

The rearrangement uses TRBV7-2 and TRBJ2-7; tentatively, D is TRBD2 (6 bases). Trimming shortened V by 1 base and J by 2 bases, and 15 bases separated the two germline ends. Germline V lookup: CDR1 SGHTA, CDR2 FQGNSA. This CDR3 is built from 16 residues. CDR3 bases: TGTGCCAGCAGCTTAGGGTTCGGGAGTGATCCCTACGAGCAGTACTTC. Encoded protein: CASSLGFGSDPYEQYF.

This clone was picked up one time. The chain combines TRBV6-5 with TRBJ1-2; D is unresolved. This CDR3 contains 13 residues. Germline CDR1 is MNHEY and CDR2 is SVGAGI. V lost 2 bases and J lost 7, with 11 bases in between. CDR3 loop: CASSYRQSGGYTF. CDR3 DNA sequence: TGTGCCAGCAGTTACCGTCAATCCGGTGGCTACACCTTC.

J is TRBJ2-5 and V is TRBV7-3; D gene uncertain. The CDR3 loop spans 11 amino acids. CDR1 and CDR2 (germline): SGHTA, FQGTGA. V dropped 5 bases and J dropped 5 bases, with 6 bases sitting between them. CDR3 loop: CASSPQETQYF. CDR3 DNA sequence: TGTGCCAGCAGCCCCCAGGAGACCCAGTACTTC.

In its sample, this clone was seen a few times. J is TRBJ1-2 and V is TRBV10-3, with TRBD1 matching over 7 bases. CDR1 is ENHRY, CDR2 SYGVKD, per germline. This CDR3 region has 16 residues. Losses at the gene ends were 6 bases for V and 2 bases for J; bases not matched to a gene: 12. The CDR3 DNA reads TGTGCCATCAGCCCAACGACAGGGCGGGCGAACTATGGCTACACCTTC. This translates into CAISPTTGRANYGYTF.

V and J are TRBV7-9 and TRBJ1-4; D unresolved. The V gene lost 4 bases and the J gene lost 4 bases, with 13 bases spanning the gap. Germline values: CDR1 SEHNR, CDR2 FQNEAQ (reference sequence). CDR3 length: 15 amino acids. The CDR3 loop is CASSSEGGFNEKLFF. The CDR3 DNA reads as TGTGCCAGCAGCTCGGAGGGCGGATTTAATGAAAAACTGTTTTTT.

This chain connects TRBV12-3 or TRBV12-4 to TRBJ1-1, with TRBD1 as a possible D gene (6 bases). This CDR3 has 13 residues. V dropped 10 bases and J dropped 3 bases, with 15 bases sitting between them. The CDR3 is CATGEGLDTEAFF. In DNA, the CDR3 is TGTGCCACAGGGGAGGGGTTGGACACTGAAGCTTTCTTT.

The chain carries TRBV5-1 and TRBJ2-1; the match to TRBD1 covers 9 bases. The CDR3 covers 16 residues. From germline, CDR1 is SGHRS and CDR2 YFSETQ. J lost 7 bases, V lost 3 bases, and 11 bases had no gene match. CDR3 bases: TGCGCCAGCAGCTGGGGGCGGACAGGGGACCTGAATGAGCAGTTCTTC. Its protein product is CASSWGRTGDLNEQFF.

The chain links TRBV3-1 (or the pseudogene TRBV3-2) to TRBJ2-3; 8 bases agree with TRBD2. The V gene's germline CDR1 is LGHDT and CDR2 YNNKEL (reference sequence). The trim removed 1 base at V and 3 bases at J, leaving 9 bases unmatched. The CDR3 has 17 amino acids. The CDR3 coding sequence is TGTGCCAGCAGCCAAGCGTTCCAGCGGGAGTTGACAGATACGCAGTATTTT. It translates to CASSQAFQRELTDTQYF.